This TCR beta chain was identified in a study of blood T cell dynamics during melanoma immunotherapy. Background on the study: Patients with metastatic melanoma got pembrolizumab or nivolumab-ipilimumab as first-line care. Broader study findings: The study could not tell melanoma-specific clones from general immune activation.

A fixed DNA input of about 350 ng was used per bulk PBMC sample. Only in-frame clones appear in the TCRdb table, and some are missing; sequencing was by immunoSEQ multiplex PCR. This sample has about 6,700 clones; approximately 80% occur once, and the top ten carry around 33%. Concerning this clone: Its antigen remains unknown.

The time point denotes: pre-treatment baseline. Response was assessed by RECIST 1.1 at 12 weeks, except a couple of rapid progressors. The germline CDR1 and CDR2 sequences are KGHSH and LQKENI. The length of the CDR3 is 15 residues. V lost 3 bases, J lost 5 bases, and 3 bases stayed unmatched. Sequenced here: blood, sampled from a patient treated with checkpoint blockade. The J gene is TRBJ1-4, the V gene TRBV18, with 10 bases aligning to TRBD1. This receptor was identified in a human donor with melanoma. Some clones in this sample may be carry-over from other donors' samples. This CDR3 reads CASSPGTGDNEKLFF. CDR3 nucleotide sequence: TGTGCCAGCTCACCCGGGACAGGGGACAATGAAAAACTGTTTTTT.